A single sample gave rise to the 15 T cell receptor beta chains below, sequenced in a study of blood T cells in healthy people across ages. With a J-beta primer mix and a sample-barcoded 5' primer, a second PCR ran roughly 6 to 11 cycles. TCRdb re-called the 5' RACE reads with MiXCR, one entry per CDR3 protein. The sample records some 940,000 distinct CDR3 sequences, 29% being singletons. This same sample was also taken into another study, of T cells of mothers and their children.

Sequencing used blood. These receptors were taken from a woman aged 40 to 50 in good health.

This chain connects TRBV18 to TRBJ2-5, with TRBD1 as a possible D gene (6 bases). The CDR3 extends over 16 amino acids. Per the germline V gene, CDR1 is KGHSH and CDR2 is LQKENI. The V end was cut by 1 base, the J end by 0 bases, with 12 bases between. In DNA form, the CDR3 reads TGTGCCAGCTCACCACGGGGACAAGGGAACCAAGAGACCCAGTACTTC. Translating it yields CASSPRGQGNQETQYF.

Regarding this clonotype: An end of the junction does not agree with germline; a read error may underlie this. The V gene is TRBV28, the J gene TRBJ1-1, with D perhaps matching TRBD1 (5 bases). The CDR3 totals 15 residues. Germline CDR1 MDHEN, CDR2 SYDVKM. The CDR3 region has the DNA TGTGCCTGCAGTCCCCCATGGGGGAGAGGCACTGAAGCTTTCTTT. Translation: CACSPPWGRGTEAFF.

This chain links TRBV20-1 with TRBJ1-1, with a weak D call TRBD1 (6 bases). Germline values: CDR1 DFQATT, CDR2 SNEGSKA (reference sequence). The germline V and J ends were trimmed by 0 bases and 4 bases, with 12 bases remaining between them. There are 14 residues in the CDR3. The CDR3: CSAREGDRTTEAFF. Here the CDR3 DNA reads TGCAGTGCTAGAGAGGGCGACAGGACCACTGAAGCTTTCTTT.

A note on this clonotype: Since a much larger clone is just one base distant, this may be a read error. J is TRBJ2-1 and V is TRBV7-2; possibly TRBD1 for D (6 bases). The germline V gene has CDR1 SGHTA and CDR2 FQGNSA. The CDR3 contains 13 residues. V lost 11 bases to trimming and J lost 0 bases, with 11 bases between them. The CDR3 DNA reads TGTGCCGGCCTACAGGGCTCCTACAATGAGCAGTTCTTC. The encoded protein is CAGLQGSYNEQFF. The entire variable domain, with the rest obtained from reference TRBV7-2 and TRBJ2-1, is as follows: GAGVSQSPSNKVTEKGKDVELRCDPISGHTALYWYRQSLGQGLEFLIYFQGNSAPDKSGLPSDRFSAERTGGSVSTLTIQRTQQEDSAVYLCAGLQGSYNEQFFGPGTRLTVL.

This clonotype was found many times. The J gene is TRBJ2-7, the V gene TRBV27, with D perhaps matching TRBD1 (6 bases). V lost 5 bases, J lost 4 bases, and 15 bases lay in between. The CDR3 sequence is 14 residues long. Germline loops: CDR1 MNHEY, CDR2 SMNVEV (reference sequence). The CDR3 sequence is CASSNRPDSYEQYF. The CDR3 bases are TGTGCCAGCAGTAACCGCCCGGACAGTTACGAGCAGTACTTC.

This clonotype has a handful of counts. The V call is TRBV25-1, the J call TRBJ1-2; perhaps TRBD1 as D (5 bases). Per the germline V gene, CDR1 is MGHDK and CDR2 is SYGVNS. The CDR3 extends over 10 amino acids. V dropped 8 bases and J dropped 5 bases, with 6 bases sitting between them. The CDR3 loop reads CASEGYGYTF. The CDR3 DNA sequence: TGTGCCAGCGAGGGGTATGGCTACACCTTC.

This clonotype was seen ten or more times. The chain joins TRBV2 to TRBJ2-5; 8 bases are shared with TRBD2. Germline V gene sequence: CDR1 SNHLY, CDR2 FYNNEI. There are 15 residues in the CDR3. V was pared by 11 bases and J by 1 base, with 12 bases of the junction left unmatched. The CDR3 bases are TGTGCCGGAACTCCAATCAGCGGGGGCCAAGAGACCCAGTACTTC. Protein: CAGTPISGGQETQYF.

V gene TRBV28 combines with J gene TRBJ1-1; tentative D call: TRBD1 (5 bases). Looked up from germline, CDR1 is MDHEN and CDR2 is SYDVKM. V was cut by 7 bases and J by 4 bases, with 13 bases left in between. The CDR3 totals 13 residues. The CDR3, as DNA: TGTGCCAGCACGAAGGGGTACTTCACTGAAGCTTTCTTT. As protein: CASTKGYFTEAFF.

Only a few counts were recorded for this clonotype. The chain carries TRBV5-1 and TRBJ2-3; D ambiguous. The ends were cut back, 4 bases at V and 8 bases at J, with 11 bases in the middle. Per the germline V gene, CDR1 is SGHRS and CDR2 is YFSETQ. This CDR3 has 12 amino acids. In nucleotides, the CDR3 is TGCGCCAGCAGCCCAGACACCCCTACGCAGTATTTT. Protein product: CASSPDTPTQYF.

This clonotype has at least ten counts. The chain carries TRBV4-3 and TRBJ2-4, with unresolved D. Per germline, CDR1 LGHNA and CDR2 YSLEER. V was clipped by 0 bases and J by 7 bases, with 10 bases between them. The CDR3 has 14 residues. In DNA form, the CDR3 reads TGCGCCAGCAGCCAAGATGAAGGGCAGAACATTCAGTACTTC. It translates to CASSQDEGQNIQYF.

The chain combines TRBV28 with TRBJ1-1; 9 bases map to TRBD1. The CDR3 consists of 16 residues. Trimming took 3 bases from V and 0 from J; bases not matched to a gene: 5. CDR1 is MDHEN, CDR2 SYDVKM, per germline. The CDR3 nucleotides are TGTGCCAGCAGTTTTGGGGACAGGGCGATGAACACTGAAGCTTTCTTT. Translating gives CASSFGDRAMNTEAFF.

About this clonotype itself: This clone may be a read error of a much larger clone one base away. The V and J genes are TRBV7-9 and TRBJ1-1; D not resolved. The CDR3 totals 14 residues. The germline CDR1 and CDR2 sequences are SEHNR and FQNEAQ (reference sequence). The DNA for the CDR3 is TGTGCCAGCAGCCCACGACGGACGAACGCTGAAGCTTTCTTT. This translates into CASSPRRTNAEAFF.

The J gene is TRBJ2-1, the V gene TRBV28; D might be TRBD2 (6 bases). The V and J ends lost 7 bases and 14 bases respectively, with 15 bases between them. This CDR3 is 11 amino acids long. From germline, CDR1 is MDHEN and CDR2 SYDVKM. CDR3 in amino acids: CASTSMEGEFF. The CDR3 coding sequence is TGTGCCAGCACCTCCATGGAGGGAGAGTTCTTC.

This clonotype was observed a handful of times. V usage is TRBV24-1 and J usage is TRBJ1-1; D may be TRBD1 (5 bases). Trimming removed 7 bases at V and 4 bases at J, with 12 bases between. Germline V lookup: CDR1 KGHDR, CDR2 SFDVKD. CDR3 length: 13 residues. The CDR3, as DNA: TGTGCCACCAGGGGACGAGTTGGCACTGAAGCTTTCTTT. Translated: CATRGRVGTEAFF.

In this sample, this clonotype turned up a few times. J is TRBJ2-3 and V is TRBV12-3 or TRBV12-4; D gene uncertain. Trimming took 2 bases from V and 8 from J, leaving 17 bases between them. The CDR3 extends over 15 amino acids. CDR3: CASSLRQDPSGTQYF. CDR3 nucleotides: TGTGCCAGCAGTTTAAGGCAGGATCCTTCGGGTACGCAGTATTTT.